This section outlines one TCR beta chain sequence together with its context. Many counts were recorded for this clonotype. The clone's antigen remains unknown. No base-level quality is on record; no much larger clone is a single base apart. The data are from a study of response to subunit inactivated influenza vaccine (dated by TCRdb to 2016 to 2019). For the wider study: Deep quantitative T cell receptor repertoire profiling was used in the study to track responses to a trivalent subunit inactivated influenza vaccine. Overall study outcomes, separate from this receptor: The authors proposed that each seasonal influenza vaccination may bring in only a limited number of new T cells.

Library preparation was by RT-PCR. Instrument on record: Illumina HiSeq 2500. TCRdb trimmed public reads at Q25 via fastp, called clones via MiXCR and kept in-frame beta chains. Rows are unified per CDR3 protein, each entry keeping the most common DNA and genes. Present in this sample are hundreds of thousands of distinct CDR3 sequences, 10% to 12% of which were seen just once. Of the sample, 9.5% to 11% falls within the top ten clones. Spanning cysteine to phenylalanine, the CDR3 consists of 14 amino acids. Just CDR3 DNA is preserved here, 42 bases in frame from base 1. Sequences KGHDR (CDR1) and SFDVKD (CDR2) are obtained from the germline V gene. Between the V and J ends, shortened by 6 bases and 0 bases respectively, the junction contains 8 bases. This same sample was also part of a study on T cells expressing NK-cell markers. The second investigation adds: The TCR beta cDNA libraries were made using 5'RACE template switching, a step that added both a universal primer site and unique molecular identifiers. TCR beta-chain repertoires were profiled in sorted CD3+CD56+NKG2C+, CD3+CD56+NKG2C- and CD3+CD56-NKG2C+ T-cell subsets from roughly eight donors. Among the eight sequenced donors, only one was HCMV-seronegative, while the other seven were HCMV-seropositive. To restrict sorting to alphabetaTCR-expressing T cells, an anti-gammadeltaTCR antibody was added in several experiments. For six donors, the dominant CD3+CD56+NKG2C+ clonotypes were among the top 10 CD8+ clonotypes and accounted for roughly 1.0-8% of CD8+ T cells. Those dominant clonotypes were again the most abundant among CD3+CD56-NKG2C+ cells in several donors, at about 28.3-65%. It remained unclear whether the expanded NKG2C-expressing T cell clones were specific for HCMV antigens. The eight sequenced donors were randomly selected healthy volunteers, three men and five women. HCMV serostatus was determined by detecting HCMV-specific IgG in serum with a commercial ELISA kit. Ficoll density gradient centrifugation was used to isolate peripheral blood mononuclear cells from blood. Bulk peripheral blood T-cell repertoires were additionally sequenced from unsorted PBMC for 5 or 6 donors. cDNA synthesis was primed from the TCR beta constant segment, followed by two successive PCR amplification steps. Illumina HiSeq 2000/2500, MiSeq or NextSeq was used to sequence libraries as 2 x 150 bp reads. MIGEC handled demultiplexing of the reads and grouping by UMI, while MiTCR was used to assemble and quantify clonotypes. To remove erroneous sequences, TCR cDNA sequences were retained only when supported by two or more reads. The tcR package was used for downstream repertoire analysis, and clonotypes were matched across fractions by CDR3 nucleotide sequence plus V segment. Antigen specificity was annotated against VDJdb with VDJmatch, allowing one amino acid substitution in CDR3.

Source: PBMCs from blood, taken on the day of vaccination. The TCR sequence derives from a man aged 45-65 years who received an inactivated influenza vaccine. Donor details come from another sample of the same person, matched by shared clones. The chain employs TRBV24-1 and TRBJ2-1; a weak D assignment points to TRBD1 (5 bases agree). The CDR3: CATSQGSSYNEQFF. The DNA sequence reads TGTGCCACCAGTCAGGGAAGCTCCTACAATGAGCAGTTCTTC.